The 10 T cell receptor beta chains below come from one sample, sequenced in a study of shared clonotypes between healthy human individuals. The assay was immunoSEQ multiplex PCR, and TCRdb's table has in-frame clones only and misses some. Of about a million clones listed, more than 60% were seen once; the top ten hold roughly 1.5%. The sample was memory CD4+ T cells sorted from blood. This sample's subset: CD45RA-negative fraction. Every receptor here comes from a man aged 18 to 29 in good health.

J is TRBJ1-1 and V is TRBV6-1; weak D call: TRBD1 (5 bases). V lost 2 bases and J 1 base, leaving 11 bases between the germline ends. Per germline, CDR1 MNHNS and CDR2 SASEGT. The CDR3 runs 15 residues. CDR3 protein: CASSELDSSNTEAFF. The CDR3 DNA is TGTGCCAGCAGTGAACTCGACAGCTCGAACACTGAAGCTTTCTTT.

The V call is TRBV18, the J call TRBJ1-4; 7 positions agree with TRBD1. Looked up from germline, CDR1 is KGHSH and CDR2 is LQKENI. This CDR3 region has 15 residues. V lost 6 bases, J lost 4 bases, and 8 bases stayed unmatched. CDR3 protein: CASSTGTDLNEKLFF. The CDR3 DNA reads TGTGCCAGCTCGACCGGGACAGACCTTAATGAAAAACTGTTTTTT.

The chain uses TRBV18 and TRBJ1-1; no clear D. CDR1 is KGHSH and CDR2 is LQKENI in the germline V gene. Trimming shortened V by 11 bases and J by 4 bases, and 17 bases separated the two germline ends. The CDR3 covers 13 residues. The CDR3 region is CAGTRGLSTEAFF. CDR3 bases: TGTGCCGGTACAAGAGGGTTGAGCACTGAAGCTTTCTTT. The full variable domain, rest sourced from reference TRBV18 and TRBJ1-1, is NAGVMQNPRHLVRRRGQEARLRCSPMKGHSHVYWYRQLPEEGLKFMVYLQKENIIDESGMPKERFSAEFPKEGPSILRIQQVVRGDSAAYFCAGTRGLSTEAFFGQGTRLTVV.

The V and J genes are TRBV27 and TRBJ1-1; D might be TRBD1 (5 bases). Germline V gene data show CDR1 as MNHEY and CDR2 as SMNVEV (reference sequence). The ends were cut back, 6 bases at V and 6 bases at J, with 20 bases in the middle. The CDR3 covers 15 residues. As DNA, the CDR3 is TGTGCCAGCAGACCTCAGTCCTCGGGGCTGGCTGAAGCTTTCTTT. It is translated as CASRPQSSGLAEAFF.

Details on this clone: Distinct nucleotide sequences in the sample also encode this CDR3. This rearrangement joins TRBV29-1 to TRBJ1-5; D not certain. Germline CDR1 SQVTM, CDR2 ANQGSEA. This CDR3 comprises 12 residues. Trimming took off 4 bases at V and 1 base at J, with 5 bases between the two ends. CDR3 DNA: TGCAGCGTTGGTATAAGCAATCAGCCCCAGCATTTT. It translates to CSVGISNQPQHF.

This chain links TRBV29-1 with TRBJ2-7; D is possibly TRBD1 or TRBD2 (5 bases each). This CDR3 comprises 13 residues. The germline V and J ends were trimmed by 1 base and 2 bases, with 9 bases remaining between them. From germline, CDR1 is SQVTM and CDR2 ANQGSEA. The DNA of the CDR3 is TGCAGCGTTGAAGTTGGGGGACCCTACGAGCAGTACTTC. Its translation is CSVEVGGPYEQYF.

V usage is TRBV28 and J usage is TRBJ1-5; D gene ambiguous. Germline V gene sequence: CDR1 MDHEN, CDR2 SYDVKM. CDR3 length: 17 residues. The V and J ends lost 5 bases and 9 bases respectively, with 26 bases between them. In DNA, the CDR3 is TGTGCCAGCAGTCCCGCCGGTGGGCCCTCACTCACTCGGCCCCAGCATTTT. Translating it yields CASSPAGGPSLTRPQHF. The entire variable domain, with the rest obtained from reference TRBV28 and TRBJ1-5, is as follows: DVKVTQSSRYLVKRTGEKVFLECVQDMDHENMFWYRQDPGLGLRLIYFSYDVKMKEKGDIPEGYSVSREKKERFSLILESASTNQTSMYLCASSPAGGPSLTRPQHFGDGTRLSIL.

The chain links TRBV6-6 to TRBJ1-1; D is perhaps TRBD1 (5 bases). Germline V gene lookup returns CDR1 MNHNY and CDR2 SVGAGI (reference sequence). Trimming removed 7 bases at V and 0 bases at J, with 15 bases between. CDR3 length equals 15 residues. CDR3: CASILGGAMNTEAFF. The CDR3 DNA reads as TGTGCCAGCATCCTCGGAGGGGCTATGAACACTGAAGCTTTCTTT.

This clone was seen a handful of times. This chain joins TRBV10-3 and TRBJ1-4; 7 bases align to TRBD1. After removal of 11 bases from V and 2 bases from J, the junction contained 8 bases not matched to a gene. This CDR3 contains 14 residues. The germline V gene encodes CDR1 ENHRY and CDR2 SYGVKD. This chain's CDR3 is CAVGGGQTNEKLFF. CDR3 DNA: TGTGCCGTAGGGGGGGGACAGACTAATGAAAAACTGTTTTTT.

J is TRBJ2-1 and V is TRBV30; D remains ambiguous. The germline CDR1 and CDR2 sequences are GTSNPN and SVGIG (reference sequence). V gave up 1 base and J gave up 4 bases, with 8 bases separating them. The CDR3 is 13 residues long. CDR3 amino acids: CAWSEGRYNEQFF. The CDR3 DNA follows: TGTGCCTGGAGTGAAGGGCGGTACAATGAGCAGTTCTTC.